This T cell receptor beta chain originates from a study of T cell repertoires in cytomegalovirus infection. Study overall: In public TCR beta signatures, there were indications of both CMV infection and matching HLA type. Study-level points and caveats: CMV carriers with the relevant HLA were identified by cumulative public TCR beta family frequency. There were HLA-C-restricted CMV-specific TCR beta clonotypes dominating the ex vivo response.

Each CDR3 protein is one row after TCRdb ran MiXCR on the reads. The profile shows more than 200,000 distinct CDR3 sequences, approximately 9% of them singletons. The CDR3 spans 15 residues. Germline-derived CDR1 and CDR2 are MNHEY and SVGEGT. Trimming cost V 4 bases and J 0 bases, with 10 bases left between them. Of note for this clonotype: The antigen is unknown.

J is TRBJ2-1 and V is TRBV6-2 or TRBV6-3; D call uncertain. Sequencing was carried out using PBMCs. This clonotype was sampled from a human donor in good health (CMV status not recorded). Some clones in this sample may be carry-over from other donors' samples. CDR3 loop: CASSLTKSSYNEQFF. The CDR3 coding sequence is TGTGCCAGCAGTTTGACCAAGAGCTCCTACAATGAGCAGTTCTTC.